Below are 14 T cell receptor beta chains sequenced from a single sample in a study of T cells after posttransplantation cyclophosphamide. TCRdb's table, derived via immunoSEQ multiplex PCR, lists solely in-frame clones and lacks some. The sample includes 5,500 to 8,500 clones, none of them occurring once. Busulfan-fludarabine conditioning, marrow transplant, and cyclophosphamide on days +3 and +4 were administered. The sequences come from PBMCs, collected after allogeneic stem cell transplant with posttransplant cyclophosphamide. Source of these receptors: a male patient aged 50 or older who received an allogeneic stem cell transplant from an unrelated donor, was CMV-positive, and had acute GVHD only. Some T cells may be the graft donor's.

In its sample, this clone was seen a few times. The rearrangement joins TRBV10-2 to TRBJ2-7; 8 bases align to TRBD2. Germline assignment: CDR1 WSHSY and CDR2 SAAADI. J gave up 4 bases and V 7 bases, and 6 bases lay outside the gene matches. There are 13 residues in the CDR3. The CDR3 here is CASMYSGSYEQYF. The CDR3 DNA sequence: TGCGCCAGCATGTACAGCGGGAGTTACGAGCAGTACTTC.

This clone was seen at least ten times. The rearrangement joins TRBV5-1 to TRBJ2-7; TRBD2 agrees at 8 bases. V shed 0 bases, J shed 3 bases, and the junction held 2 bases outside the gene matches. The CDR3 length is 14 residues. Per the germline V gene, CDR1 is SGHRS and CDR2 is YFSETQ. The CDR3 DNA sequence: TGCGCCAGCAGCTTGGAGGCGGGGGGCTACGAGCAGTACTTC. It encodes CASSLEAGGYEQYF.

Ten or more counts support this clone. This chain connects TRBV7-2 to TRBJ2-7; tentative D call: TRBD1 (6 bases). Germline V gives CDR1 SGHTA, CDR2 FQGNSA. CDR3 length equals 15 residues. The V gene lost 0 bases and the J gene lost 2 bases, with 11 bases spanning the gap. CDR3 coding DNA: TGTGCCAGCAGCTTAGCGGCAGGGGCGGCCTACGAGCAGTACTTC. This translates into CASSLAAGAAYEQYF. The full variable domain, rest sourced from reference TRBV7-2 and TRBJ2-7, is GAGVSQSPSNKVTEKGKDVELRCDPISGHTALYWYRQSLGQGLEFLIYFQGNSAPDKSGLPSDRFSAERTGGSVSTLTIQRTQQEDSAVYLCASSLAAGAAYEQYFGPGTRLTVT.

This clone was seen at least ten times. The rearrangement uses TRBV28 and TRBJ2-7, with D perhaps TRBD1 (6 bases). V lost 6 bases, J lost 7 bases, and 22 bases lay in between. The CDR3 extends over 15 amino acids. From germline, CDR1 is MDHEN and CDR2 SYDVKM. CDR3: CASRSEGVPRGEQYF. CDR3 nucleotides: TGTGCCAGCAGGTCAGAGGGGGTCCCACGCGGGGAGCAGTACTTC.

This clone showed up many times. The rearrangement joins TRBV6-1 to TRBJ1-5; weak D call: TRBD1 (5 bases). The germline gives CDR1 MNHNS, CDR2 SASEGT. Trimming cost V 4 bases and J 11 bases, with 21 bases left between them. This CDR3 has 15 residues. The CDR3 DNA sequence: TGTGCCAGCAGTGCCGTGGCCCCTGCAGTAGGGGCCCAGCATTTT. Translation gives CASSAVAPAVGAQHF.

V is TRBV5-4 and J is TRBJ2-3; TRBD1 matches 7 bases. This CDR3 region has 16 residues. The J segment lost 4 bases and the V segment lost 0 bases, leaving 8 bases of the junction unmatched. CDR1 SGHNT and CDR2 YYREEE come from the germline V gene (reference sequence). The CDR3 loop reads CASSLARQGFADTQYF. The CDR3 region has the DNA TGTGCCAGCAGCTTGGCGAGACAGGGTTTCGCAGATACGCAGTATTTT.

This clone was observed a handful of times. Here the CDR3 DNA reads TGCAGCGTTGAAGATCAGAGCGGGAACATTCAGTACTTC. Amino acids: CSVEDQSGNIQYF. The chain is built from TRBV29-1 and TRBJ2-4; TRBD2 might be the D (6 bases). Per germline, CDR1 SQVTM and CDR2 ANQGSEA. The V end lost 0 bases, the J end lost 7 bases, and 10 bases lay between the germline ends. This CDR3 contains 13 residues. The complete variable domain, with remaining parts taken from reference TRBV29-1 and TRBJ2-4, reads SAVISQKPSRDICQRGTSLTIQCQVDSQVTMMFWYRQQPGQSLTLIATANQGSEATYESGFVIDKFPISRPNLTFSTLTVSNMSPEDSSIYLCSVEDQSGNIQYFGAGTRLSVL.

This clone has a count of ten or more. This chain joins TRBV5-1 and TRBJ2-7; TRBD1 matches at 8 bases. The ends lost 3 bases at V and 3 bases at J; junction bases unmatched: 2. CDR1 and CDR2 from the germline V gene are SGHRS and YFSETQ. The CDR3 is 13 residues long. The CDR3 protein is CASSSGQGYEQYF. Here the CDR3 DNA reads TGCGCCAGCAGCTCAGGACAGGGCTACGAGCAGTACTTC.

The table lists this clone with many counts. The chain employs TRBV7-3 and TRBJ2-7; D is unresolved. The CDR3 totals 14 residues. V gave up 1 base and J gave up 2 bases, with 9 bases separating them. Germline loops: CDR1 SGHTA, CDR2 FQGTGA. In nucleotides, the CDR3 is TGTGCCAGCAGCTTAAGCCCCTCGGCCTACGAGCAGTACTTC. Translation: CASSLSPSAYEQYF.

This clone was counted at least ten times. The rearrangement links TRBV30 to TRBJ1-5; D gene unclear. V dropped 1 base and J dropped 0 bases, with 13 bases sitting between them. The CDR3 has 16 amino acids. Germline V CDR1 and CDR2: GTSNPN, SVGIG (reference sequence). CDR3 loop: CAWSEHRPYSNQPQHF. The DNA of the CDR3 is TGTGCCTGGAGTGAACACAGACCATATAGCAATCAGCCCCAGCATTTT.

This clone was observed many times. The chain links TRBV27 to TRBJ1-1, with D maybe TRBD1 (5 bases). The V end was cut by 5 bases, the J end by 11 bases, with 30 bases between. CDR1 is MNHEY, CDR2 SMNVEV, per germline (reference sequence). This CDR3 is built from 17 residues. In nucleotides, the CDR3 is TGTGCCAGCAGTGGGTACGGTGGCGGGGCTGGGGGGATGATGGCTTTCTTT. Translated: CASSGYGGGAGGMMAFF.

This clone was observed a handful of times. The chain employs TRBV30 and TRBJ1-5; D is unclear. Germline CDR1 GTSNPN, CDR2 SVGIG (reference sequence). V lost 0 bases to trimming and J lost 3 bases, with 9 bases between them. The CDR3 length is 14 residues. The DNA for the CDR3 is TGTGCCTGGAGTGTAACCGGGGTCAATCAGCCCCAGCATTTT. This gives the protein CAWSVTGVNQPQHF.

This clone was counted many times. V is TRBV7-2 and J is TRBJ1-4, with 7 bases lining up with TRBD1. The CDR3 runs 13 residues. CDR1 is SGHTA, CDR2 FQGNSA, per germline. The V segment lost 5 bases and the J segment 11 bases; nucleotides outside the gene matches: 8. Here the CDR3 DNA reads TGTGCCAGCAGCCCGGGACAGCAGAGGAAACTGTTTTTT. The encoded protein is CASSPGQQRKLFF.

This clone was counted at least ten times. This sample also contains other DNA sequences that code for the same CDR3. The chain couples TRBV6-5 to TRBJ2-3; D remains ambiguous. CDR3 size: 13 residues. V was shortened by 0 bases and J by 2 bases, with 3 bases between the two germline ends. Looked up from germline, CDR1 is MNHEY and CDR2 is SVGAGI. The CDR3, as DNA: TGTGCCAGCAGTTACTCTTACACAGATACGCAGTATTTT. Its translation is CASSYSYTDTQYF.